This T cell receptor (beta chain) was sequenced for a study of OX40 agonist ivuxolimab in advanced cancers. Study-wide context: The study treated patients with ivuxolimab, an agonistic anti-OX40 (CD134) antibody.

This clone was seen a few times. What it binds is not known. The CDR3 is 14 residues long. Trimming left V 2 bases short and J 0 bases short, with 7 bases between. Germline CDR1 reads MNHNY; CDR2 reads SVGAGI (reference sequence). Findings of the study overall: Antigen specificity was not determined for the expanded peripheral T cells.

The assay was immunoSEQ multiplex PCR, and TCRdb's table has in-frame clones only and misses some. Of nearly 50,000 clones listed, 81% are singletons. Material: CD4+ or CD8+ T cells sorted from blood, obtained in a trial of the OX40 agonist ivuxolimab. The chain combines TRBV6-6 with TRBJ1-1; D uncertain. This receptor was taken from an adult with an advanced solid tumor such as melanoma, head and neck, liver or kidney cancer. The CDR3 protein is CASSYGQMNTEAFF. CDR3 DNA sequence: TGTGCCAGCAGTTACGGTCAGATGAACACTGAAGCTTTCTTT.